This passage covers 20 T cell receptor beta chains from one sample sequenced in a study of T cell responses to AZD1222 COVID-19 vaccine. Clones were read by immunoSEQ multiplex PCR, and TCRdb kept only the in-frame ones, dropping some. This sample has some 150,000 clones, with roughly 93% found just once. The sample was peripheral blood, taken on day 0 of MenACWY control vaccination. These receptors were collected from an adult in good health.

This rearrangement joins TRBV5-1 to TRBJ2-1, with a possible D match to TRBD2 (5 bases). The V end lost 0 bases, the J end lost 0 bases, and 13 bases lay between the germline ends. The CDR3 totals 17 residues. Germline values: CDR1 SGHRS, CDR2 YFSETQ. The chain's CDR3 is CASSLVNLGSSYNEQFF. The CDR3 nucleotides read TGCGCCAGCAGCTTGGTTAATCTAGGGAGCTCCTACAATGAGCAGTTCTTC.

This chain links TRBV12-3 or TRBV12-4 with TRBJ2-1, with 7 bases identical to TRBD2. This CDR3 region has 12 residues. Germline trimming cut 5 bases from V and 9 bases from J; bases unmatched to any gene: 4. In nucleotides, the CDR3 is TGTGCCAGCAGTAATAGCGGGTTTGAGCAGTTCTTC. It encodes CASSNSGFEQFF.

This clone was seen once. J is TRBJ1-3 and V is TRBV5-6, with 8 bases that match TRBD1. Germline V gives CDR1 SGHDT, CDR2 YYEEEE. Losses at the gene ends were 3 bases for V and 2 bases for J; bases not matched to a gene: 7. The CDR3 loop spans 16 amino acids. CDR3 DNA: TGTGCCAGCAGCTCCATATTGGACAGGGCTGGAAACACCATATATTTT. Its translation: CASSSILDRAGNTIYF.

The J gene is TRBJ1-6, the V gene TRBV7-8; D is ambiguous. CDR1 is SGHVS and CDR2 is FQNEAQ in the germline V gene. The CDR3 contains 14 residues. Trimming removed 0 bases at V and 14 bases at J, with 14 bases between. CDR3 DNA sequence: TGTGCCAGCAGCTTAGCGATAATATTACAATCCCTCCACTTT. Amino acids: CASSLAIILQSLHF. Based on the CDR3 plus reference TRBV7-8 and TRBJ1-6, the full variable domain is GAGVSQSPRYKVAKRGQDVALRCDPISGHVSLFWYQQALGQGPEFLTYFQNEAQLDKSGLPSDRFFAERPEGSVSTLKIQRTQQEDSAVYLCASSLAIILQSLHFGNGTRLTVT.

The chain joins TRBV24-1 to TRBJ1-1; D gene unclear. V was trimmed by 4 bases and J by 4 bases, leaving 12 bases between them. Germline lookup yields CDR1 KGHDR and CDR2 SFDVKD. CDR3 length: 14 residues. DNA of the CDR3: TGTGCCACCAGTGAGGCCCCAGGAAGCACTGAAGCTTTCTTT. Protein sequence: CATSEAPGSTEAFF.

V and J are TRBV18 and TRBJ2-5; TRBD2 agrees at 7 bases. The CDR3 contains 14 residues. The J segment lost 2 bases and the V segment lost 3 bases, leaving 3 bases of the junction unmatched. Germline V gene data show CDR1 as KGHSH and CDR2 as LQKENI. CDR3 DNA: TGTGCCAGCTCACCGAAGCGGGAACAAGAGACCCAGTACTTC. Translated, it gives CASSPKREQETQYF. Complete variable domain (other parts from reference TRBV18 and TRBJ2-5): NAGVMQNPRHLVRRRGQEARLRCSPMKGHSHVYWYRQLPEEGLKFMVYLQKENIIDESGMPKERFSAEFPKEGPSILRIQQVVRGDSAAYFCASSPKREQETQYFGPGTRLLVL.

CDR3 coding DNA: TGTGCCAGCAGCGTAGGACTCAAACCCTCGATGGGAGCTTTCTTT. Translated: CASSVGLKPSMGAFF. The chain has TRBV9 and TRBJ1-1, with unresolved D. CDR1 and CDR2 from the germline V gene are SGDLS and YYNGEE. Deletions cut 0 bases from V and 10 bases from J, with 19 bases between. This CDR3 has 15 amino acids.

The chain is built from TRBV13 and TRBJ2-7; TRBD1 is a possible D gene (6 bases). Trimming pared 5 bases from V and 4 bases from J, leaving 21 bases between. The CDR3 is 16 amino acids. Germline V gives CDR1 PRHDT, CDR2 FYEKMQ (reference sequence). The CDR3 here is CASSGGQTRDSYEQYF. CDR3 in DNA: TGTGCCAGCAGCGGAGGACAGACCCGTGATTCTTACGAGCAGTACTTC.

The sample holds one count of this clone. V and J are TRBV15 and TRBJ1-5; D may be TRBD1 (6 bases). This CDR3 contains 17 residues. Per the germline V gene, CDR1 is LNHNV and CDR2 is YYDKDF (reference sequence). V was shortened by 0 bases and J by 2 bases, with 14 bases between the two germline ends. The CDR3 nucleotides are TGTGCCACCAGCAGAGATTGGGGGCGGGGAGGCAATCAGCCCCAGCATTTT. It encodes CATSRDWGRGGNQPQHF.

The chain couples TRBV2 to TRBJ1-2; D is perhaps TRBD1 (6 bases). CDR1 is SNHLY, CDR2 FYNNEI, per germline. The length of the CDR3 is 14 residues. The V end lost 7 bases, the J end lost 2 bases, and 14 bases lay between the germline ends. This CDR3 is CASTGQSLNYGYTF. Here the CDR3 DNA reads TGTGCCAGCACCGGACAGTCATTAAACTATGGCTACACCTTC.

The chain joins TRBV19 to TRBJ1-6, with TRBD1 identical over 10 bases. Germline V gene lookup returns CDR1 LNHDA and CDR2 SQIVND (reference sequence). V was clipped by 3 bases and J by 8 bases; unmatched bases: 4. The CDR3 has 15 amino acids. This CDR3 is CASSISGTGDSPLHF. CDR3 coding DNA: TGTGCCAGTAGTATCTCCGGGACAGGGGATTCACCCCTCCACTTT.

The rearrangement joins TRBV10-3 to TRBJ1-1; D unresolved. The germline gives CDR1 ENHRY, CDR2 SYGVKD. Trimming removed 8 bases at V and 3 bases at J, with 16 bases between. The CDR3 has 14 amino acids. The CDR3 bases are TGTGCCATCTCTATTTCGGGAGGTGACACTGAAGCTTTCTTT. Translation: CAISISGGDTEAFF.

Written as DNA, the CDR3 is TGTGCCAGCAGTGAAGAAAGGGACAGCCACACCGGGGAGCTGTTTTTT. Encoded protein: CASSEERDSHTGELFF. The V gene is TRBV2, the J gene TRBJ2-2; 7 nucleotides match TRBD1. CDR3 length: 16 residues. V lost 1 base to trimming and J lost 3 bases; unmatched junction nucleotides: 5. CDR1 is SNHLY and CDR2 is FYNNEI in the germline V gene.

In the case of this clone: The same CDR3 also results from other DNA sequences found in this sample. V gene TRBV28 combines with J gene TRBJ1-2; 8 nucleotides align to TRBD1. Germline CDR1 reads MDHEN; CDR2 reads SYDVKM. J was trimmed by 3 bases and V by 5 bases; bases with no gene match: 2. The CDR3 is 13 amino acids. The CDR3 region is CASSPTGDYGYTF. The CDR3 coding sequence is TGTGCCAGCAGTCCGACAGGGGACTATGGCTACACCTTC.

CDR3 protein: CASSLGTAYGYTF. CDR3 sequence (DNA): TGCGCCAGCAGCTTGGGGACAGCCTATGGCTACACCTTC. The chain combines TRBV5-1 with TRBJ1-2, with a weak D call TRBD1 (6 bases). V was shortened by 0 bases and J by 4 bases, with 7 bases between the two germline ends. Germline-derived CDR1 and CDR2 are SGHRS and YFSETQ. This CDR3 has 13 amino acids. Based on the CDR3 plus reference TRBV5-1 and TRBJ1-2, the full variable domain is KAGVTQTPRYLIKTRGQQVTLSCSPISGHRSVSWYQQTPGQGLQFLFEYFSETQRNKGNFPGRFSGRQFSNSRSEMNVSTLELGDSALYLCASSLGTAYGYTFGSGTRLTVV.

The rearrangement uses TRBV6-1 and TRBJ2-1; D gene unclear. CDR1 is MNHNS and CDR2 is SASEGT in the germline V gene. The CDR3 has 13 amino acids. V lost 2 bases and J 3 bases, leaving 5 bases between the germline ends. CDR3 DNA: TGTGCCAGCAGTGAAATCGACTACAATGAGCAGTTCTTC. Encoded protein: CASSEIDYNEQFF.

The V gene is TRBV18, the J gene TRBJ1-6, with 8 nucleotides matching TRBD1. Per germline, CDR1 KGHSH and CDR2 LQKENI. The J segment lost 5 bases and the V segment lost 6 bases, leaving 6 bases of the junction unmatched. The CDR3 length is 15 residues. The CDR3 region is CASSEGQGDNSPLHF. The CDR3 coding sequence is TGTGCCAGCTCTGAAGGACAGGGAGATAATTCACCCCTCCACTTT.

V gene TRBV16 combines with J gene TRBJ1-4; TRBD1 is a possible D gene (5 bases). With 0 bases removed from V and 4 bases from J, the gap between germline ends came to 9 bases. The CDR3 spans 15 residues. The germline V gene has CDR1 KGHSY and CDR2 FQNENV. DNA of the CDR3: TGTGCCAGCAGCCAATCCCCAGGGCGTAATGAAAAACTGTTTTTT. Translated, it gives CASSQSPGRNEKLFF.

The V call is TRBV27, the J call TRBJ1-6; 7 bases map to TRBD1. Per the germline V gene, CDR1 is MNHEY and CDR2 is SMNVEV (reference sequence). With 6 bases clipped from V and 7 bases from J, the junction kept 12 bases outside the gene matches. CDR3 length: 16 residues. The CDR3 DNA sequence: TGTGCCAGCAGCCCAAGACAGGGCCGGGGGAATTCACCCCTCCACTTT. Protein product: CASSPRQGRGNSPLHF.

The chain links TRBV15 to TRBJ2-2, with D perhaps assigned TRBD1 or TRBD2 (6 bases each). Germline CDR1 and CDR2: LNHNV and YYDKDF (reference sequence). The CDR3 sequence is 15 residues long. V lost 3 bases and J 5 bases, leaving 13 bases between the germline ends. CDR3 region: CATSRWGAETGELFF. The CDR3 nucleotides read TGTGCCACCAGCAGGTGGGGGGCCGAGACCGGGGAGCTGTTTTTT.